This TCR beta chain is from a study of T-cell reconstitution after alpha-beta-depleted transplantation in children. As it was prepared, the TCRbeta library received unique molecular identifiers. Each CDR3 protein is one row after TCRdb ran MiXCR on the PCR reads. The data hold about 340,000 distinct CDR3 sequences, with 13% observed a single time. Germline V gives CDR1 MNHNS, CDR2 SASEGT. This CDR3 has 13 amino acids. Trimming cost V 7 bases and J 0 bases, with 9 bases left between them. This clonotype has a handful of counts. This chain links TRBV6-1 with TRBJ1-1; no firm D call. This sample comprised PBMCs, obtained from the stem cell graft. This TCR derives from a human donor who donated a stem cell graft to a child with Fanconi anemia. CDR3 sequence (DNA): TGTGCCAGCACCACCGATATGAACACTGAAGCTTTCTTT. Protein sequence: CASTTDMNTEAFF.